These 30 T cell receptor beta chains were sequenced from one sample in a study of cytomegalovirus exposure and HLA in healthy donors. Use of 60 Vbeta and 13 Jbeta primers characterized the PCR. Profiling relied on immunoSEQ multiplex PCR, and the TCRdb table lists in-frame clones only, not all of them. Found here are 57,000 or so clones, more than 60% of them singletons; the top ten hold just over 50%. The sequenced sample was PBMCs. These receptors were collected from a man aged 45-65 years in good health and CMV-seropositive.

This chain connects TRBV4-3 to TRBJ1-2, with D maybe TRBD1 (6 bases). CDR1 LGHNA and CDR2 YSLEER come from the germline V gene. V lost 0 bases and J 3 bases, leaving 11 bases between the germline ends. This CDR3 is built from 15 residues. In DNA, the CDR3 is TGCGCCAGCAGCCAAGACCTACAGGGCTACTATGGCTACACCTTC. Protein: CASSQDLQGYYGYTF.

The rearrangement joins TRBV6-1 to TRBJ2-7, with D tentatively TRBD2 (6 bases). The CDR3 contains 14 residues. The V gene's germline CDR1 is MNHNS and CDR2 SASEGT. V lost 6 bases and J lost 2, with 14 bases in between. CDR3 in DNA: TGTGCCAGCAGCACCCCGGGGAGGACCTACGAGCAGTACTTC. It encodes CASSTPGRTYEQYF.

This chain uses TRBV30 with TRBJ2-5, with D maybe TRBD2 (5 bases). The CDR3 is 14 residues long. Trimming removed 1 base at V and 5 bases at J, with 14 bases between. CDR1 GTSNPN and CDR2 SVGIG come from the germline V gene (reference sequence). CDR3 sequence reads: CAWSARPTGETQYF. The CDR3, as DNA: TGTGCCTGGAGTGCGCGACCCACGGGGGAGACCCAGTACTTC.

The chain combines TRBV27 with TRBJ2-7, with 13 nucleotides matching TRBD2. V lost 5 bases to trimming and J lost 4 bases; unmatched junction nucleotides: 14. The CDR3 contains 18 residues. CDR1 is MNHEY, CDR2 SMNVEV, per germline (reference sequence). Here the CDR3 DNA reads TGTGCCAGCAGTCCGATCCAATCGGGACTAGCGGGAACTTACGAGCAGTACTTC. As protein: CASSPIQSGLAGTYEQYF.

This rearrangement joins TRBV5-1 to TRBJ1-1; weak D call: TRBD1 (5 bases). Germline CDR1 and CDR2: SGHRS and YFSETQ. The V gene lost 1 base and the J gene lost 3 bases, with 10 bases spanning the gap. The CDR3 extends over 14 amino acids. CDR3 in DNA: TGCGCCAGCAGCTTGTGGGGCGGAGACACTGAAGCTTTCTTT. Protein: CASSLWGGDTEAFF. The full variable domain, in which reference TRBV5-1 and TRBJ1-1 provide the parts outside the CDR3, is KAGVTQTPRYLIKTRGQQVTLSCSPISGHRSVSWYQQTPGQGLQFLFEYFSETQRNKGNFPGRFSGRQFSNSRSEMNVSTLELGDSALYLCASSLWGGDTEAFFGQGTRLTVV.

This chain joins TRBV28 and TRBJ2-5; D gene ambiguous. TRBJ2-7 matches the DNA end more closely, so the J call is doubtful. This CDR3 is 12 amino acids long. Germline V gene sequence: CDR1 MDHEN, CDR2 SYDVKM. The CDR3 DNA reads as TGTGCCAGCAGTTTAGTCTCCTACGAGCAGTACTTC. Its protein is CASSLVSYEQYF.

The chain has TRBV7-2 and TRBJ1-3; 7 positions agree with TRBD1. After removal of 1 base from V and 7 bases from J, the junction contained 1 base not matched to a gene. This CDR3 region has 13 residues. CDR1 and CDR2 from the germline V gene are SGHTA and FQGNSA. Here the CDR3 DNA reads TGTGCCAGCAGCTTAGAAGGGGGCAACACCATATATTTT. Translating gives CASSLEGGNTIYF.

This clone was seen a single time. The gene calls are TRBV7-6 and TRBJ2-3; 7 positions match TRBD2. CDR1 SGHVS and CDR2 FNYEAQ come from the germline V gene. J lost 2 bases, V lost 3 bases, and 8 bases had no gene match. The CDR3 consists of 16 residues. The CDR3 sequence: CASSFASGMATDTQYF. Written as DNA, the CDR3 is TGTGCCAGCAGCTTCGCTAGCGGAATGGCCACAGATACGCAGTATTTT.

The rearrangement links TRBV7-8 to TRBJ2-3; weak D call: TRBD2 (6 bases). Trimming cost V 2 bases and J 4 bases, with 22 bases left between them. Looked up from germline, CDR1 is SGHVS and CDR2 is FQNEAQ. The CDR3 spans 18 residues. This CDR3 is CASSLSALADPWADTQYF. As DNA, the CDR3 is TGTGCCAGCAGCTTATCTGCGTTAGCGGACCCCTGGGCAGATACGCAGTATTTT. The whole variable domain, remainder taken from reference TRBV7-8 and TRBJ2-3, is GAGVSQSPRYKVAKRGQDVALRCDPISGHVSLFWYQQALGQGPEFLTYFQNEAQLDKSGLPSDRFFAERPEGSVSTLKIQRTQQEDSAVYLCASSLSALADPWADTQYFGPGTRLTVL.

V gene TRBV19 combines with J gene TRBJ2-3; a possible D gene is TRBD2 (5 bases). V gave up 4 bases and J gave up 6 bases, with 11 bases separating them. In germline, CDR1 is LNHDA, CDR2 SQIVND (reference sequence). The CDR3 runs 13 residues. The DNA of the CDR3 is TGTGCCAGTAGTACCGGGGTTCGGGATACGCAGTATTTT. It encodes CASSTGVRDTQYF.

V usage is TRBV6-5 and J usage is TRBJ2-5; no clear D gene. Judging by the DNA end, TRBJ2-7 fits better; the J call may be wrong. CDR3 length equals 15 residues. Germline V gene lookup returns CDR1 MNHEY and CDR2 SVGAGI. CDR3 loop: CASSYSNQAAYEQYF. In nucleotides, the CDR3 is TGTGCCAGCAGTTACTCGAACCAGGCCGCCTACGAGCAGTACTTC.

The chain couples TRBV4-2 to TRBJ1-5, with 7 bases matching TRBD1. Germline assignment: CDR1 LGHNA and CDR2 YNFKEQ. With V trimmed by 5 bases and J by 1 base, 2 bases remained unmatched. CDR3 size: 14 residues. In nucleotides, the CDR3 is TGTGCCAGCAGCTGGGACAGAAGCAATCAGCCCCAGCATTTT. It specifies CASSWDRSNQPQHF.

V is TRBV6-7 and J is TRBJ2-7; D remains ambiguous. TRBV6-7 is known as an ORF, though its function is uncertain. The V gene lost 0 bases and the J gene lost 0 bases, with 12 bases spanning the gap. The CDR3 has 16 amino acids. For the CDR3, the DNA is TGTGCCAGCAGTTACTCTGCGGCAGAGAGCTCCTACGAGCAGTACTTC. Amino acid sequence: CASSYSAAESSYEQYF.

In regard to this clone: Since a much larger clone is just one base distant, this may be a read error. V gene TRBV19 combines with J gene TRBJ1-1; D is undetermined. The CDR3 covers 15 residues. V lost 4 bases to trimming and J lost 4 bases, with 16 bases between them. Germline V gives CDR1 LNHDA, CDR2 SQIVND (reference sequence). The CDR3 DNA is TGTGCCAGTAGTACCCCAGCCCGGCGGGTCACTGAAGCTTTCTTT. This encodes CASSTPARRVTEAFF.

The chain joins TRBV6-1 to TRBJ1-5, with D uncertain. The CDR3 length is 12 residues. Germline V gene data show CDR1 as MNHNS and CDR2 as SASEGT. V lost 2 bases and J lost 4, with 3 bases in between. CDR3 amino acids: CASSERNQPQHF. The CDR3 nucleotides are TGTGCCAGCAGTGAACGGAATCAGCCCCAGCATTTT.

J is TRBJ2-5 and V is TRBV7-9, with 10 bases identical to TRBD2. The germline V gene has CDR1 SEHNR and CDR2 FQNEAQ (reference sequence). Trimming at V came to 5 bases and at J to 1 base, leaving 10 bases not matched to a gene. There are 17 residues in the CDR3. CDR3 sequence (DNA): TGTGCCAGCAGCGCAAGGACTAGCGGAGCCTTCCAAGAGACCCAGTACTTC. Translation gives CASSARTSGAFQETQYF. Full variable domain (rest looked up from reference TRBV7-9 and TRBJ2-5): DTGVSQNPRHKITKRGQNVTFRCDPISEHNRLYWYRQTLGQGPEFLTYFQNEAQLEKSRLLSDRFSAERPKGSFSTLEIQRTEQGDSAMYLCASSARTSGAFQETQYFGPGTRLLVL.

Notes on this clone: This sample also contains other DNA sequences that code for the same CDR3. V gene TRBV30 combines with J gene TRBJ2-7, with D perhaps matching TRBD1 (6 bases). The germline V gene encodes CDR1 GTSNPN and CDR2 SVGIG (reference sequence). This CDR3 comprises 15 residues. Trimming shortened V by 4 bases and J by 2 bases, and 18 bases separated the two germline ends. The CDR3: CAWNSGARVTYEQYF. CDR3 sequence (DNA): TGTGCCTGGAATTCAGGGGCTAGGGTAACCTACGAGCAGTACTTC.

The chain combines TRBV6-5 with TRBJ1-5; 7 bases are a match to TRBD1. Germline V gene data show CDR1 as MNHEY and CDR2 as SVGAGI. This CDR3 comprises 15 residues. The V gene end was trimmed by 4 bases and the J gene end by 0 bases; junction bases not matched to a gene: 3. The CDR3 nucleotides read TGTGCCAGCAGTTCAGGGGGACATAGCAATCAGCCCCAGCATTTT. Protein product: CASSSGGHSNQPQHF.

This sequence joins TRBV6-5 and TRBJ2-5; the D gene is possibly TRBD1 (5 bases). The CDR3 is 11 residues long. CDR1 and CDR2 (germline): MNHEY, SVGAGI. V was cut by 5 bases and J by 11 bases, with 12 bases left in between. CDR3 in amino acids: CASSLWGPQYF. CDR3 coding DNA: TGTGCCAGCAGTCTTTGGGGCCCTCAGTACTTC.

The chain couples TRBV14 to TRBJ2-3; 9 bases align to TRBD1. This CDR3 spans 15 amino acids. Germline CDR1 and CDR2: SGHDN and FVKESK. J gave up 2 bases and V 6 bases, and 6 bases lay outside the gene matches. The CDR3 spells CASREGQGFTDTQYF. CDR3 bases: TGTGCCAGCAGAGAGGGACAGGGATTCACAGATACGCAGTATTTT.

DNA for the CDR3: TGTGCCAGCAGTTTATCCCCGGGACAGCCTGAAGCTTTCTTT. Encoded protein: CASSLSPGQPEAFF. The chain is built from TRBV28 and TRBJ1-1; TRBD1 matches 7 bases. V was pared by 1 base and J by 6 bases, with 5 bases of the junction left unmatched. The CDR3 covers 14 residues. The V gene's germline CDR1 is MDHEN and CDR2 SYDVKM.

The chain employs TRBV28 and TRBJ2-1; TRBD2 aligns across 9 bases. The germline V gene encodes CDR1 MDHEN and CDR2 SYDVKM. The CDR3 has 13 amino acids. J was trimmed by 8 bases and V by 5 bases; bases with no gene match: 4. CDR3 DNA sequence: TGTGCCAGCAGTAATAGCGGGAGTCATGAGCAGTTCTTC. As protein: CASSNSGSHEQFF. Together with reference TRBV28 and TRBJ2-1, the CDR3 gives the full variable domain: DVKVTQSSRYLVKRTGEKVFLECVQDMDHENMFWYRQDPGLGLRLIYFSYDVKMKEKGDIPEGYSVSREKKERFSLILESASTNQTSMYLCASSNSGSHEQFFGPGTRLTVL.

This chain joins TRBV29-1 and TRBJ2-2, with a possible D match to TRBD2 (5 bases). V lost 7 bases, J lost 7 bases, and 13 bases lay in between. This CDR3 is 12 amino acids long. The V gene's germline CDR1 is SQVTM and CDR2 ANQGSEA. The CDR3 nucleotides read TGCAGCGCGGCACGGGGAAACGGGGAGCTGTTTTTT. It encodes CSAARGNGELFF.

The chain carries TRBV30 and TRBJ2-5; possible D gene TRBD2, 7 bases. The CDR3 contains 16 residues. V was shortened by 3 bases and J by 4 bases, with 21 bases between the two germline ends. Germline-derived CDR1 and CDR2 are GTSNPN and SVGIG (reference sequence). The CDR3 DNA reads as TGTGCCTGGAGCGAGGGGTGGGGGGGCCGGGCAGAGACCCAGTACTTC. Translating it yields CAWSEGWGGRAETQYF.

This chain connects TRBV20-1 to TRBJ1-4, with D possibly being TRBD1 (5 bases). Germline CDR1 reads DFQATT; CDR2 reads SNEGSKA (reference sequence). The CDR3 is 11 residues long. V lost 6 bases and J lost 4, with 6 bases in between. This CDR3 is CSAGHNEKLFF. CDR3 DNA: TGCAGTGCCGGACATAATGAAAAACTGTTTTTT.

This chain links TRBV5-1 with TRBJ2-3; 10 bases fit TRBD2. Per germline, CDR1 SGHRS and CDR2 YFSETQ. There are 15 residues in the CDR3. With 6 bases clipped from V and 3 bases from J, the junction kept 7 bases outside the gene matches. This CDR3 is CASTNKGLATDTQYF. DNA for the CDR3: TGCGCCAGCACTAACAAGGGACTAGCGACAGATACGCAGTATTTT.

The chain couples TRBV6-6 to TRBJ2-5; a weak D match, TRBD1 (5 bases). The CDR3 spans 13 residues. CDR1 is MNHNY and CDR2 is SVGAGI in the germline V gene (reference sequence). Trimming shortened V by 6 bases and J by 2 bases, and 10 bases separated the two germline ends. CDR3 sequence reads: CASSRTQQETQYF. The CDR3 bases are TGTGCCAGCAGCCGGACACAGCAAGAGACCCAGTACTTC.

This chain links TRBV27 with TRBJ2-6; possible D gene TRBD1, 5 bases. Trimming pared 7 bases from V and 4 bases from J, leaving 11 bases between. The CDR3 consists of 14 residues. Germline CDR1 is MNHEY and CDR2 is SMNVEV (reference sequence). The CDR3 DNA follows: TGTGCCAGCAAGTCAGGGTCCGGGGCCAACGTCCTGACTTTC. Protein: CASKSGSGANVLTF. Drawing the rest from reference TRBV27 and TRBJ2-6, the complete variable domain is EAQVTQNPRYLITVTGKKLTVTCSQNMNHEYMSWYRQDPGLGLRQIYYSMNVEVTDKGDVPEGYKVSRKEKRNFPLILESPSPNQTSLYFCASKSGSGANVLTFGAGSRLTVL.

The V call is TRBV27, the J call TRBJ2-3; D gene unclear. Deletions cut 4 bases from V and 0 bases from J, with 5 bases between. Germline lookup yields CDR1 MNHEY and CDR2 SMNVEV (reference sequence). The CDR3 has 13 amino acids. CDR3 in DNA: TGTGCCAGCAGTTACGGGAGCACAGATACGCAGTATTTT. This translates into CASSYGSTDTQYF.

To note about this clone: A read error may produce the germline difference seen at one junction end. This rearrangement joins TRBV30 to TRBJ1-1, with no clear D. CDR1 GTSNPN and CDR2 SVGIG come from the germline V gene (reference sequence). The CDR3 spans 13 residues. The CDR3: CAWSLDGNAEAFF. CDR3 coding DNA: TGTGCCTGGAGTTTGGACGGGAACGCTGAAGCTTTCTTC. The full variable domain, completed using reference TRBV30 and TRBJ1-1, is SQTIHQWPATLVQPVGSPLSLECTVEGTSNPNLYWYRQAAGRGLQLLFYSVGIGQISSEVPQNLSASRPQDRQFILSSKKLLLSDSGFYLCAWSLDGNAEAFFGQGTRLTVV.